This T cell receptor beta chain derives from a study of shared clonotypes between healthy human individuals. Broader study findings: It was the non-shared clonotypes that had lower generation probabilities than clonotypes shared by all four donors. The sharing of 4.5% to 5% of naive CD4 clonotypes was seen across a few donors.

Libraries were prepared by immunoSEQ multiplex PCR; TCRdb keeps only in-frame clonotypes and omits some of them. The sample holds about 2.4 million clones, more than 85% seen once. Germline assignment: CDR1 SQVTM and CDR2 ANQGSEA. The CDR3 has 15 residues. V lost 0 bases and J lost 4, with 15 bases in between. Concerning this clone itself: Its antigen is not known.

The V and J genes are TRBV29-1 and TRBJ1-2; D gene ambiguous. Sequencing was done on a sample of naive CD4+ T cells from PBMCs. Subset specified: CD45RA+ positively selected. The clonotype was recovered from a man aged 18 to 29 in good health. Some clones in this sample may be carry-over from other donors' samples. The CDR3 DNA is TGCAGCGTTGAAGATTCCCGGGCCATCGGCTATGGCTACACCTTC. Its protein is CSVEDSRAIGYGYTF.